The 27 T cell receptor beta chains below all came from one sample that was sequenced in a study of early T cells in non-severe SARS-CoV-2 infection. MiXCR, run by TCRdb on the 5' RACE reads, gives a single entry per CDR3 protein. The sample yields fewer than 120,000 distinct CDR3 sequences, about 12% seen once. Here the sequenced sample was whole blood, taken at baseline. These TCRs come from an adult who was a healthcare worker with PCR-confirmed SARS-CoV-2 infection or an uninfected control (not recorded which).

The rearrangement uses TRBV7-9 and TRBJ2-7; 7 bases are a match to TRBD2. With V trimmed by 3 bases and J by 4 bases, 6 bases remained unmatched. From germline, CDR1 is SEHNR and CDR2 FQNEAQ (reference sequence). CDR3 length equals 14 residues. The CDR3 region is CASSLSGVLYEQYF. In DNA form, the CDR3 reads TGTGCCAGCAGCTTGAGCGGGGTCCTATACGAGCAGTACTTC.

This chain uses TRBV28 with TRBJ2-2; D is uncertain. The germline V and J ends were trimmed by 5 bases and 0 bases, with 16 bases remaining between them. The CDR3 covers 17 residues. The germline V gene encodes CDR1 MDHEN and CDR2 SYDVKM. This CDR3 is CASSPRRPYTNTGELFF. The CDR3 region has the DNA TGTGCCAGCAGTCCCCGACGCCCCTATACGAACACCGGGGAGCTGTTTTTT.

The rearrangement links TRBV20-1 to TRBJ1-1; D is unresolved. The length of the CDR3 is 16 residues. CDR1 and CDR2 (germline): DFQATT, SNEGSKA (reference sequence). Deletions cut 2 bases from V and 4 bases from J, with 20 bases between. The CDR3 is CSARRFEHLSGTEAFF. In DNA form, the CDR3 reads TGCAGTGCTAGACGTTTCGAGCATTTATCGGGCACTGAAGCTTTCTTT.

This clonotype appeared a few times. The chain joins TRBV5-4 to TRBJ2-7; 8 bases map to TRBD1. Germline CDR1 reads SGHNT; CDR2 reads YYREEE (reference sequence). The CDR3 runs 14 residues. J was trimmed by 6 bases and V by 4 bases; bases with no gene match: 9. The CDR3 loop reads CASSPQDRAREQYF. DNA of the CDR3: TGTGCCAGCAGCCCCCAGGACAGGGCGCGCGAGCAGTACTTC.

This sequence joins TRBV27 and TRBJ2-1, with D hard to call. The CDR3 is 14 amino acids. Trimming shortened V by 2 bases and J by 5 bases, and 10 bases separated the two germline ends. CDR1 is MNHEY, CDR2 SMNVEV, per germline (reference sequence). The CDR3 region has the DNA TGTGCCAGCAGTTTAGCAGACACTAACAATGAGCAGTTCTTC. This encodes CASSLADTNNEQFF.

The chain employs TRBV27 and TRBJ2-7, with 8 bases matching TRBD1. The V and J ends lost 6 bases and 7 bases, in that order; junction bases with no gene match: 11. Germline CDR1 reads MNHEY; CDR2 reads SMNVEV (reference sequence). The CDR3 is made up of 14 amino acids. CDR3 residues: CASRFQGAPWEQYF. The DNA of the CDR3 is TGTGCCAGCAGATTCCAGGGGGCGCCGTGGGAGCAGTACTTC.

This clonotype was seen more than once but under ten times. The V call is TRBV7-6, the J call TRBJ2-2, with D unresolved. Between the trimmed V and J ends, which lost 6 bases and 6 bases, there was a span of 17 bases. CDR3 size: 15 residues. The germline CDR1 and CDR2 sequences are SGHVS and FNYEAQ. CDR3 nucleotides: TGTGCCAGCAGTCAGGACCTGAAGGGCCCCGGGGAGCTGTTTTTT. Its translation is CASSQDLKGPGELFF.

This clonotype was counted many times. The chain links TRBV5-1 to TRBJ1-1, with D hard to call. Germline CDR1 and CDR2: SGHRS and YFSETQ. V lost 3 bases, J lost 0 bases, and 9 bases lay in between. This CDR3 is 14 amino acids long. The CDR3 loop reads CASSSDTLNTEAFF. The CDR3 bases are TGCGCCAGCAGCTCCGACACCTTGAACACTGAAGCTTTCTTT.

The rearrangement uses TRBV29-1 and TRBJ2-7; maybe TRBD2 (5 bases). Trimming removed 7 bases from V and 2 bases from J, with 15 bases in between. This CDR3 is built from 13 residues. Germline V CDR1 and CDR2: SQVTM, ANQGSEA. This CDR3 is CSAVDGVTYEQYF. The DNA for the CDR3 is TGCAGCGCCGTTGACGGGGTAACCTACGAGCAGTACTTC.

For the CDR3, the DNA is TGTGCCAGCAGTTCACTAGGGAAACTCACAGATACGCAGTATTTT. This gives the protein CASSSLGKLTDTQYF. The rearrangement uses TRBV28 and TRBJ2-3, with a weak D call TRBD2 (5 bases). The length of the CDR3 is 15 residues. The ends were cut back, 4 bases at V and 2 bases at J, with 13 bases in the middle. Germline CDR1 and CDR2: MDHEN and SYDVKM.

This clonotype has at least ten counts. The chain combines TRBV11-2 with TRBJ2-7; a weak D match, TRBD1 (5 bases). The CDR3 runs 14 residues. CDR1 SGHAT and CDR2 FQNNGV come from the germline V gene. V was pared by 2 bases and J by 3 bases, with 11 bases between. CDR3 protein: CASSLLGDNYEQYF. In nucleotides, the CDR3 is TGTGCCAGCAGCTTACTAGGGGATAACTACGAGCAGTACTTC.

This clonotype was seen once. The V gene is TRBV3-1, the J gene TRBJ2-7; tentative D call: TRBD2 (6 bases). The CDR3 consists of 13 residues. V was pared by 4 bases and J by 2 bases, with 9 bases between. CDR1 is LGHDT, CDR2 YNNKEL, per germline (reference sequence). The CDR3 sequence: CASSRGGPYEQYF. CDR3 DNA: TGTGCCAGCAGCCGGGGAGGCCCCTACGAGCAGTACTTC.

The CDR3 loop is CASSGEGGLTDTQYF. For the CDR3, the DNA is TGTGCCAGCAGTGGAGAGGGGGGCCTTACAGATACGCAGTATTTT. V and J are TRBV2 and TRBJ2-3; D is tentatively TRBD1 or TRBD2 (6 bases each). Trimming pared 4 bases from V and 3 bases from J, leaving 14 bases between. Per germline, CDR1 SNHLY and CDR2 FYNNEI. This CDR3 is built from 15 residues.

This clonotype has ten or more counts. This chain links TRBV6-1 with TRBJ2-3; D not resolved. CDR1 and CDR2 from the germline V gene are MNHNS and SASEGT. The CDR3 length is 15 residues. V was trimmed by 1 base and J by 0 bases, leaving 8 bases between them. The DNA for the CDR3 is TGTGCCAGCAGTGAAGTGGCCATAAGCACAGATACGCAGTATTTT. Its translation: CASSEVAISTDTQYF.

V gene TRBV7-3 combines with J gene TRBJ1-3; D not resolved. V lost 2 bases and J lost 0, with 5 bases in between. This CDR3 has 14 residues. The germline V gene has CDR1 SGHTA and CDR2 FQGTGA. Written as DNA, the CDR3 is TGTGCCAGCAGCTTACAAGGCTCTGGAAACACCATATATTTT. It yields the protein CASSLQGSGNTIYF.

This clonotype was observed at least ten times. The J gene is TRBJ2-3, the V gene TRBV10-2; D not certain. The CDR3 extends over 14 amino acids. Germline values: CDR1 WSHSY, CDR2 SAAADI. V was pared by 3 bases and J by 1 base, with 8 bases between. CDR3 in amino acids: CASSDLKGTDTQYF. CDR3 DNA: TGCGCCAGCAGTGATCTTAAGGGCACAGATACGCAGTATTTT.

In this sample, this clonotype turned up many times. The rearrangement links TRBV19 to TRBJ2-6; TRBD1 agrees at 8 bases. The CDR3 is 17 amino acids. V shed 6 bases and J 2 bases; nucleotides not matched to a gene: 9. Germline CDR1 and CDR2: LNHDA and SQIVND (reference sequence). The DNA of the CDR3 is TGTGCCAGTAGCAGAGGACAGGGAGAGGCTGGGGCCAACGTCCTGACTTTC. Amino acids: CASSRGQGEAGANVLTF.

Only a few counts were recorded for this clonotype. The chain joins TRBV3-1 to TRBJ2-7; D gene unclear. The CDR3 loop spans 14 amino acids. Germline CDR1 is LGHDT and CDR2 is YNNKEL (reference sequence). V dropped 3 bases and J dropped 4 bases, with 13 bases sitting between them. Written as DNA, the CDR3 is TGTGCCAGCAGCCAGTTGCACTCCGGGTACGAGCAGTACTTC. Residues: CASSQLHSGYEQYF.

J is TRBJ1-2 and V is TRBV5-6, with no clear D. This CDR3 comprises 14 residues. The V end was cut by 0 bases, the J end by 6 bases, with 12 bases between. CDR1 and CDR2 from the germline V gene are SGHDT and YYEEEE. The CDR3 region is CASSLAWYGDGYTF. DNA for the CDR3: TGTGCCAGCAGCTTGGCATGGTATGGGGATGGCTACACCTTC.

The V and J genes are TRBV11-1 and TRBJ2-3, with TRBD2 as a possible D gene (6 bases). Germline CDR1 and CDR2: SGHAT and FQDESV (reference sequence). Trimming shortened V by 8 bases and J by 6 bases, and 12 bases separated the two germline ends. The CDR3 totals 12 residues. The CDR3 is CASGDGRDTQYF. In DNA, the CDR3 is TGTGCCAGCGGGGATGGGAGGGATACGCAGTATTTT.

The chain recombines TRBV29-1 with TRBJ1-6; 9 bases are a match to TRBD1. V lost 4 bases to trimming and J lost 9 bases; unmatched junction nucleotides: 4. Germline CDR1 SQVTM, CDR2 ANQGSEA. The CDR3 spans 13 residues. The CDR3 protein is CSVADRGSSPLHF. The CDR3 DNA follows: TGCAGCGTTGCCGACAGGGGGAGTTCACCCCTCCACTTT.

The chain has TRBV12-3 or TRBV12-4 and TRBJ1-2; D is unclear. This CDR3 spans 13 amino acids. Trimming took 6 bases from V and 7 from J, leaving 15 bases between them. CDR3 nucleotides: TGTGCCAGCAGCACGGATAATATTAGTGGCTACACCTTC. Residues: CASSTDNISGYTF.

This clonotype occurred many times. This chain joins TRBV15 and TRBJ2-2, with TRBD2 identical over 7 bases. The V and J ends lost 3 bases and 7 bases, in that order; junction bases with no gene match: 14. This CDR3 spans 17 amino acids. The germline CDR1 and CDR2 sequences are LNHNV and YYDKDF (reference sequence). CDR3 sequence: CATSSLGREGPHGELFF. The CDR3 DNA sequence: TGTGCCACCAGCAGTCTAGGGAGGGAGGGCCCCCACGGGGAGCTGTTTTTT.

The sample holds one count of this clonotype. The V call is TRBV6-2 or TRBV6-3, the J call TRBJ2-3; a possible D gene is TRBD1 (5 bases). Trimming left V 7 bases short and J 4 bases short, with 12 bases between. The length of the CDR3 is 13 residues. CDR1 and CDR2 (germline): MNHEY, SVGEGT. The CDR3 coding sequence is TGTGCCAGCACCGCAGACAGAGCAGATACGCAGTATTTT. It specifies CASTADRADTQYF.

The chain is built from TRBV27 and TRBJ1-2; D might be TRBD1 (6 bases). Per germline, CDR1 MNHEY and CDR2 SMNVEV (reference sequence). Trimming left V 0 bases short and J 2 bases short, with 13 bases between. This CDR3 contains 16 residues. CDR3 nucleotide sequence: TGTGCCAGCAGTTTATCTGGGGGCCGACTAAACTATGGCTACACCTTC. This gives the protein CASSLSGGRLNYGYTF.

This clonotype showed up many times. The V gene is TRBV20-1, the J gene TRBJ2-3; D unclear. There are 13 residues in the CDR3. Germline values: CDR1 DFQATT, CDR2 SNEGSKA (reference sequence). V shed 0 bases and J shed 2 bases, with 6 bases lying between them. The CDR3 DNA follows: TGCAGTGCTAGAGAACCTTACACAGATACGCAGTATTTT. Translated: CSAREPYTDTQYF.

The table lists this clonotype with many counts. The gene calls are TRBV9 and TRBJ1-5; 10 bases are shared with TRBD1. The CDR3 is 14 amino acids. Germline CDR1 is SGDLS and CDR2 is YYNGEE. V shed 0 bases, J shed 7 bases, and the junction held 1 base outside the gene matches. CDR3 DNA sequence: TGTGCCAGCAGCGTAGGGACAGGGGGACAGCCCCAGCATTTT. Its translation: CASSVGTGGQPQHF.